These 24 T cell receptor beta chains originate from one sample sequenced in a study of blood T cell repertoires in COVID-19. Clones were sequenced by immunoSEQ multiplex PCR, and TCRdb holds only the in-frame ones, with some missing. The repertoire includes fewer than 100,000 clones, about 89% of them detected once, and 7.4% sits in the top ten. Sample: peripheral blood. All receptors derive from a human donor with acute or convalescent COVID-19. The donor label of this sample is uncertain.

This rearrangement joins TRBV5-4 to TRBJ2-5; perhaps TRBD1 as D (6 bases). The CDR3 totals 12 residues. Germline lookup yields CDR1 SGHNT and CDR2 YYREEE (reference sequence). V lost 6 bases, J lost 4 bases, and 10 bases lay in between. The CDR3 protein is CASTQQGETQYF. In DNA form, the CDR3 reads TGTGCCAGCACCCAACAGGGAGAGACCCAGTACTTC.

This chain uses TRBV6-1 with TRBJ1-1; D is perhaps TRBD1 (5 bases). The length of the CDR3 is 15 residues. V was cut by 2 bases and J by 4 bases, with 14 bases left in between. CDR1 and CDR2 from the germline V gene are MNHNS and SASEGT. CDR3: CASSEFRGASTEAFF. CDR3 DNA: TGTGCCAGCAGTGAATTTAGGGGCGCTTCCACTGAAGCTTTCTTT.

The rearrangement links TRBV6-5 to TRBJ2-1; 8 nucleotides line up with TRBD2. V shed 8 bases and J 0 bases; nucleotides not matched to a gene: 6. The CDR3 is made up of 15 amino acids. Germline CDR1 MNHEY, CDR2 SVGAGI. The CDR3 DNA sequence: TGTGCCAGCCGGGGGGGGGCAGACTCCTACAATGAGCAGTTCTTC. This sequence encodes CASRGGADSYNEQFF.

This chain uses TRBV4-3 with TRBJ2-7; tentatively, D is TRBD1 (5 bases). Germline CDR1 LGHNA, CDR2 YSLEER. Trimming removed 3 bases at V and 3 bases at J, with 18 bases between. CDR3 size: 16 residues. DNA for the CDR3: TGCGCCAGCAGCCAGGAGAATCAGGGTGGGGTCTACGAGCAGTACTTC. Translation: CASSQENQGGVYEQYF.

V gene TRBV23-1 combines with J gene TRBJ2-5, with unresolved D. TRBV23-1 falls under the ORF class, with uncertain function. CDR3 length equals 15 residues. V dropped 3 bases and J dropped 3 bases, with 14 bases sitting between them. DNA for the CDR3: TGCGCCAGCAGTCACCCCAGGAATACCAAAGAGACCCAGTACTTC. Its translation is CASSHPRNTKETQYF.

The rearrangement uses TRBV6-1 and TRBJ2-1; TRBD1 aligns across 8 bases. Unmatched junction bases numbered 9, after V lost 3 bases and J lost 8 bases. Germline V gene data show CDR1 as MNHNS and CDR2 as SASEGT. The CDR3 totals 15 residues. The CDR3: CASSDPGQAGHEQFF. The CDR3 nucleotides read TGTGCCAGCAGTGACCCGGGACAGGCAGGCCATGAGCAGTTCTTC.

The chain is built from TRBV21-1 and TRBJ2-1; TRBD1 is taken as the D call from the table, unchecked against the DNA. TRBV21-1 is a pseudogene segment. The CDR3 extends over 16 amino acids. Here the CDR3 reads CASSKAGQGRNNEQFF. DNA for the CDR3: TGTGCCAGCAGCAAAGCCGGACAGGGGAGAAACAATGAGCAGTTCTTC.

In this sample, this clone turned up once. The CDR3 nucleotides read TGTGCCAGCAGCTTAGGCGGGTCGAATGAGCAGTTCTTC. Translated: CASSLGGSNEQFF. This chain uses TRBV11-3 with TRBJ2-1; D might be TRBD2 (5 bases). The CDR3 has 13 residues. V lost 1 base and J 7 bases, leaving 8 bases between the germline ends. Looked up from germline, CDR1 is SGHNT and CDR2 is YENEEA.

The chain recombines TRBV27 with TRBJ2-7; maybe TRBD2 (5 bases). Germline CDR1 MNHEY, CDR2 SMNVEV (reference sequence). Between the trimmed V and J ends, which lost 5 bases and 3 bases, there was a span of 17 bases. The length of the CDR3 is 15 residues. The chain's CDR3 is CASSARGSEVYEQYF. As DNA, the CDR3 is TGTGCCAGCAGTGCCCGGGGTAGCGAGGTCTACGAGCAGTACTTC.

The CDR3, as DNA: TGCGCCAGCAGCTTGGGACTAGCGGGGGGGCACACAGATACGCAGTATTTT. Translated: CASSLGLAGGHTDTQYF. V and J are TRBV5-1 and TRBJ2-3, with TRBD2 matching 14 bases. The germline gives CDR1 SGHRS, CDR2 YFSETQ. Trimming took 0 bases from V and 2 from J; bases not matched to a gene: 2. The CDR3 is 17 residues long. Supplemented by reference TRBV5-1 and TRBJ2-3, the full variable domain reads KAGVTQTPRYLIKTRGQQVTLSCSPISGHRSVSWYQQTPGQGLQFLFEYFSETQRNKGNFPGRFSGRQFSNSRSEMNVSTLELGDSALYLCASSLGLAGGHTDTQYFGPGTRLTVL.

DNA of the CDR3: TGCAGCGCGGTTAGCTCTGGAAACACCATATATTTT. It is translated as CSAVSSGNTIYF. The chain joins TRBV29-1 to TRBJ1-3; D is unclear. The CDR3 sequence is 12 residues long. V dropped 7 bases and J dropped 0 bases, with 7 bases sitting between them. Germline assignment: CDR1 SQVTM and CDR2 ANQGSEA.

The V and J genes are TRBV28 and TRBJ1-2, with TRBD1 matching 8 bases. V trimming: 8 bases; J trimming: 6 bases; junction bases outside the gene matches: 11. The CDR3 runs 14 residues. Germline CDR1 MDHEN, CDR2 SYDVKM. Here the CDR3 DNA reads TGTGCCAGCGGCCGGGGAGACAGGGGTCATGGCTACACCTTC. It specifies CASGRGDRGHGYTF.

The chain employs TRBV7-2 and TRBJ2-3; TRBD1 aligns across 7 bases. Germline V gives CDR1 SGHTA, CDR2 FQGNSA. The CDR3 is 15 residues long. The V segment lost 5 bases and the J segment 0 bases; nucleotides outside the gene matches: 5. The CDR3 spells CASSGQVSSTDTQYF. The DNA for the CDR3 is TGTGCCAGCAGCGGACAGGTTTCTAGCACAGATACGCAGTATTTT.

The rearrangement uses TRBV27 and TRBJ1-2; possible D gene TRBD1, 5 bases. V was cut by 4 bases and J by 4 bases, with 13 bases left in between. CDR3 length: 14 amino acids. Germline CDR1 reads MNHEY; CDR2 reads SMNVEV (reference sequence). In DNA form, the CDR3 reads TGTGCCAGCAGTTCAGGAGGGGCCCCCTATGGCTACACCTTC. Translated, it gives CASSSGGAPYGYTF.

This sequence joins TRBV6-5 and TRBJ1-4; 7 nucleotides align to TRBD1. CDR3 size: 13 residues. The V gene end was trimmed by 7 bases and the J gene end by 8 bases; junction bases not matched to a gene: 7. The germline V gene has CDR1 MNHEY and CDR2 SVGAGI. The CDR3 here is CASTTRDREKLFF. In DNA, the CDR3 is TGTGCCAGCACGACCAGGGACAGAGAAAAACTGTTTTTT.

The V call is TRBV5-4, the J call TRBJ2-7, with TRBD1 matching 8 bases. This CDR3 has 16 residues. CDR1 is SGHNT, CDR2 YYREEE, per germline (reference sequence). V shed 0 bases, J shed 2 bases, and the junction held 7 bases outside the gene matches. In nucleotides, the CDR3 is TGTGCCAGCAGCTTGGCATCCGGGACAGGCCCCTACGAGCAGTACTTC. It specifies CASSLASGTGPYEQYF.

V is TRBV4-1 and J is TRBJ2-5; 14 positions agree with TRBD2. This CDR3 is 19 amino acids long. Germline CDR1 MGHRA, CDR2 YSYEKL. After removal of 0 bases from V and 1 base from J, the junction contained 7 bases not matched to a gene. The CDR3 sequence: CASSQDRGGTSGGQETQYF. CDR3 sequence (DNA): TGCGCCAGCAGCCAAGATAGGGGAGGGACTAGCGGGGGCCAAGAGACCCAGTACTTC.

This clone was detected a few times. The V call is TRBV7-8, the J call TRBJ1-3, with no clear D. V was clipped by 7 bases and J by 1 base, with 14 bases between them. The CDR3 runs to 15 residues. Germline CDR1 SGHVS, CDR2 FQNEAQ. In nucleotides, the CDR3 is TGTGCCAGCACCTTTGATGGACTGTCTGGAAACACCATATATTTT. It encodes CASTFDGLSGNTIYF. Combining the CDR3 with reference TRBV7-8 and TRBJ1-3 gives the whole variable domain GAGVSQSPRYKVAKRGQDVALRCDPISGHVSLFWYQQALGQGPEFLTYFQNEAQLDKSGLPSDRFFAERPEGSVSTLKIQRTQQEDSAVYLCASTFDGLSGNTIYFGEGSWLTVV.

This sequence joins TRBV29-1 and TRBJ2-5; unclear D gene. Trimming shortened V by 4 bases and J by 2 bases, and 5 bases separated the two germline ends. This CDR3 spans 11 amino acids. The germline V gene encodes CDR1 SQVTM and CDR2 ANQGSEA. CDR3 protein: CSVATQETQYF. The CDR3 nucleotides read TGCAGCGTTGCCACACAAGAGACCCAGTACTTC.

The J gene is TRBJ1-5, the V gene TRBV24-1; D remains unclear. CDR1 KGHDR and CDR2 SFDVKD come from the germline V gene. The CDR3 extends over 12 amino acids. Trimming stripped 3 bases from V and 7 bases from J, with 6 bases between. CDR3 region: CATSDPGQPQHF. DNA of the CDR3: TGTGCCACCAGTGATCCGGGGCAGCCCCAGCATTTT.

CDR3 sequence (DNA): TGTGCCAGCAGGGAAATAGTTGGGGCGGTCGGGGAGCTGTTTTTT. Translation: CASREIVGAVGELFF. The chain combines TRBV28 with TRBJ2-2, with D possibly matching TRBD1 (5 bases). The CDR3 totals 15 residues. In germline, CDR1 is MDHEN, CDR2 SYDVKM. The V end lost 6 bases, the J end lost 7 bases, and 18 bases lay between the germline ends.

The chain is built from TRBV6-6 and TRBJ1-2; D remains unclear. CDR1 is MNHNY, CDR2 SVGAGI, per germline (reference sequence). The ends were cut back, 2 bases at V and 8 bases at J, with 9 bases in the middle. This CDR3 is built from 12 residues. CDR3 nucleotides: TGTGCCAGCAGTTACGTGGAGGGAGGCTACACCTTC. Translated, it gives CASSYVEGGYTF.

The V call is TRBV5-4, the J call TRBJ2-1, with 7 bases identical to TRBD2. The J segment lost 3 bases and the V segment lost 3 bases, leaving 3 bases of the junction unmatched. Germline lookup yields CDR1 SGHNT and CDR2 YYREEE (reference sequence). The CDR3 extends over 14 amino acids. The CDR3 nucleotides read TGTGCCAGCAGCTCAGCGGGACTCTACAATGAGCAGTTCTTC. This sequence encodes CASSSAGLYNEQFF.

The J gene is TRBJ1-4, the V gene TRBV5-6, with TRBD1 matching 10 bases. Germline CDR1 is SGHDT and CDR2 is YYEEEE. The junction had 8 bases not matched to a gene; V was cut back by 4 bases and J by 8 bases. This CDR3 is 15 amino acids long. This CDR3 is CASSLSGTGDEKLFF. CDR3 DNA: TGTGCCAGCAGCCTCTCCGGGACAGGGGACGAAAAACTGTTTTTT.